This T cell receptor beta chain was captured in a study of blood T cell repertoires in COVID-19 (dated by TCRdb to about 2020). Regarding the complete study: Samples from collaborators originated in the United States, Italy and Spain and spanned both the acute and convalescent phases of COVID-19. The material from the prospective study consisted of cDNA or gDNA derived from T cells, B-cell-depleted T cells, or PBMCs. Deeply sampled blood TCRbeta repertoires from subjects exposed to, actively infected with, or recovered from COVID-19 were included in the dataset. The repertoires were released in a freely available public database intended as a resource for research on the immune response to SARS-CoV-2. The samples were drawn from the first 160 participants of the ongoing ImmuneRACE study and from 1,200 or so subjects provided by 6 global collaborators. Sample metadata almost always included a de-identified subject ID, COVID-19 status, age in years and sex. Where available, HLA class I and class II types were obtained from metadata supplied by the sample provider rather than from assay-based typing.

Overall results and qualifications from the work: How much clinical and demographic metadata was included differed by source and by participant, and the metadata was provided uncurated.

Collaborating institutions collected whole blood in K2EDTA tubes following their own protocols. Collaborator samples were shipped for TCRbeta analysis as frozen whole blood, isolated PBMCs, or DNA extracted from either sample type. The CDR3 goes from the cysteine to the phenylalanine over 14 residues. Of the read, only the CDR3 DNA is kept; its 42 bases are in frame from base 1. CDR1 and CDR2 are read off the germline V gene (reference sequence) as SGHNT and YYREEE. At the junction V is shortened by 4 bases and J by 5 bases; bases outside the gene matches: 3. The immunoSEQ Assay, a bias-controlled multiplex PCR, was used to amplify TCRbeta CDR3 regions from genomic DNA. As for the original processing: The number of nucleated cells in each sample was estimated by amplification of reference gene primers within the assay. Sequence reads were collapsed and filtered to measure the absolute abundance of every unique TCRbeta CDR3 rearrangement. For each sample, productive Simpson clonality was calculated as the square root of Simpson's diversity index over productive rearrangements. TCRdb retrieved this table from immuneACCESS and kept in-frame rearrangements only. Not all clones are present; in checked studies, unresolved V genes account for under half, and no reason is known for the remainder. V, J and clone size are taken as reported in that table, and D and trimming were inferred from the DNA itself. This sample has fewer than 200,000 clones in its table, and more than 60% of those were observed once. In total, the top ten clones hold 2.8% of the sample.

This clone was counted only a few times. The antigen this receptor binds is unknown. Base quality data are lacking; no much larger clone is found one base away. Sequencing was done on a sample of peripheral blood. The TCR originated in a man in his 70s with acute or convalescent COVID-19. The receptor chain draws on TRBV5-4 and TRBJ2-3, with 11 middle bases fitting TRBD2. DNA sequence: TGTGCCAGCAGCCCAGGACTAGCGGGAGATACGCAGTATTTT. Its protein reads: CASSPGLAGDTQYF.